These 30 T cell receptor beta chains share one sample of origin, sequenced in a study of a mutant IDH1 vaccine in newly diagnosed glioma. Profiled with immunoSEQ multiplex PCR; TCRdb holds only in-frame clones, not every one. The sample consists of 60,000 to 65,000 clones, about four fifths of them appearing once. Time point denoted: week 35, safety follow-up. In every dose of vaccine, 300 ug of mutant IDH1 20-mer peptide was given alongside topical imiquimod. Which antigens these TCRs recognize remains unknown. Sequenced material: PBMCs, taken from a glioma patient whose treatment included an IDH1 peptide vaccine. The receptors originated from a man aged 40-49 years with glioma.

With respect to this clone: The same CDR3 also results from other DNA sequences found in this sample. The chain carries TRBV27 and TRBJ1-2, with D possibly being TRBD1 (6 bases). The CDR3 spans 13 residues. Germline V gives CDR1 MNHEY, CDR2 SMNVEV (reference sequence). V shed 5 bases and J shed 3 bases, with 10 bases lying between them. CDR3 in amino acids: CASSQTGYYGYTF. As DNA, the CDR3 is TGTGCCAGCAGTCAGACAGGTTACTATGGCTACACCTTC.

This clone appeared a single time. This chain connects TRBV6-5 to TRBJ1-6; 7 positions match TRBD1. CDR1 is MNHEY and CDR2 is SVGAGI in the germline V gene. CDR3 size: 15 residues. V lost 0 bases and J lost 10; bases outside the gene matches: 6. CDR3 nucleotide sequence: TGTGCCAGCAGTTACTCGAGGGGGCTCGGCTCACCCCTCCACTTT. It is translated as CASSYSRGLGSPLHF.

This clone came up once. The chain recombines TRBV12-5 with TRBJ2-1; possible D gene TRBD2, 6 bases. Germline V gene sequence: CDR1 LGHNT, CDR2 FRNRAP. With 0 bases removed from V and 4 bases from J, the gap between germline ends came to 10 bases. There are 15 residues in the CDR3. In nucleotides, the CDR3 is TGTGCTAGTGGTTTGGTATGGCGGGGATACAATGAGCAGTTCTTC. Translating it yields CASGLVWRGYNEQFF.

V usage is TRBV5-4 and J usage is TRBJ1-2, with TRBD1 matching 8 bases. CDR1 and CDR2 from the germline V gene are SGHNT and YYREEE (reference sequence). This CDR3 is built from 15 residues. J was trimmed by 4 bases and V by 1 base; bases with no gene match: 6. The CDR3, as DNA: TGTGCCAGCAGCTTGCGAGCAGGGGGCGCCTATGGCTACACCTTC. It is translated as CASSLRAGGAYGYTF. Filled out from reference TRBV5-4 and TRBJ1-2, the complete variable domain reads ETGVTQSPTHLIKTRGQQVTLRCSSQSGHNTVSWYQQALGQGPQFIFQYYREEENGRGNFPPRFSGLQFPNYSSELNVNALELDDSALYLCASSLRAGGAYGYTFGSGTRLTVV.

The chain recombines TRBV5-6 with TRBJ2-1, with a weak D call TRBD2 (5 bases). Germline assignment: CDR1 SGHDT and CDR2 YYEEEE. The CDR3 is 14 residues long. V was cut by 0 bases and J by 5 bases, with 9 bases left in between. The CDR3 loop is CASSLAPADNEQFF. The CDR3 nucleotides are TGTGCCAGCAGCTTGGCCCCAGCGGACAATGAGCAGTTCTTC.

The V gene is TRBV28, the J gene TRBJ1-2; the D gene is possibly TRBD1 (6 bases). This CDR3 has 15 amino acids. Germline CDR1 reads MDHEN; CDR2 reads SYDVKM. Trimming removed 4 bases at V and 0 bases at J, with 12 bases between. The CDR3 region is CASSSQTGANYGYTF. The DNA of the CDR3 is TGTGCCAGCAGTTCCCAGACAGGAGCTAACTATGGCTACACCTTC.

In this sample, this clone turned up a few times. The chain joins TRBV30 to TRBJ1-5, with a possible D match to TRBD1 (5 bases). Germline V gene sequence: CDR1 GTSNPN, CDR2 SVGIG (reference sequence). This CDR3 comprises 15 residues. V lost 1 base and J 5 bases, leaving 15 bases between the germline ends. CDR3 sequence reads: CAWSAVGPQHQPQHF. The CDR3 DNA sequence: TGTGCCTGGAGTGCTGTGGGGCCCCAGCATCAGCCCCAGCATTTT.

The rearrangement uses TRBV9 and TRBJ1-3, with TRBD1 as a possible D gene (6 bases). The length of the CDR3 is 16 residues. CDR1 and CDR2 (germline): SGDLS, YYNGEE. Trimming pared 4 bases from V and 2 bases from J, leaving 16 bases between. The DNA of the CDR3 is TGTGCCAGCAGCCCTCGAGGGGGGGGAACTGGAAACACCATATATTTT. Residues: CASSPRGGGTGNTIYF.

CDR3 DNA sequence: TGTGCCAGCTCTCCCACTGGCGGGGGGCCCACAGATACGCAGTATTTT. It translates to CASSPTGGGPTDTQYF. The V gene is TRBV18, the J gene TRBJ2-3; TRBD2 matches at 8 bases. Germline V lookup: CDR1 KGHSH, CDR2 LQKENI. The CDR3 totals 16 residues. Trimming cost V 6 bases and J 2 bases; bases outside gene matches: 10.

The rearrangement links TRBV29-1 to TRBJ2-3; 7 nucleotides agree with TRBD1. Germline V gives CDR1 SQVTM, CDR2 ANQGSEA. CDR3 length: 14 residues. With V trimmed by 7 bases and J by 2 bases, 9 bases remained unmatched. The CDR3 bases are TGCAGCGGGGGAATACAGGGGACCACAGATACGCAGTATTTT. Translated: CSGGIQGTTDTQYF.

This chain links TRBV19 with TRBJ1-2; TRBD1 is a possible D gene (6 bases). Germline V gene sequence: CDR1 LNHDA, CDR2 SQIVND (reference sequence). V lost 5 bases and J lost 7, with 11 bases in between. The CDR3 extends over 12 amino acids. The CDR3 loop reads CASSVRGSGYTF. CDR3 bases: TGTGCCAGTAGTGTCAGGGGTTCTGGCTACACCTTC.

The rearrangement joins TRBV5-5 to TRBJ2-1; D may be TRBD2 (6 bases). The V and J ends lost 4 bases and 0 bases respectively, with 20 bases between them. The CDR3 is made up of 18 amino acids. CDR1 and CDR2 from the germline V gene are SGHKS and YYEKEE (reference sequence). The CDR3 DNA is TGTGCCAGCAGCCCGGGACGGGTAGCGGCGACCTCCTACAATGAGCAGTTCTTC. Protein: CASSPGRVAATSYNEQFF.

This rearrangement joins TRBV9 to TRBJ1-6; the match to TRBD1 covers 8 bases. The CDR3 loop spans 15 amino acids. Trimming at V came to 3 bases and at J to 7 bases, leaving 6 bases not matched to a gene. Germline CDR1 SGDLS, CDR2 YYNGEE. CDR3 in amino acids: CASSAPDRVNSPLHF. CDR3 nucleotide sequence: TGTGCCAGCAGCGCTCCGGACAGGGTAAATTCACCCCTCCACTTT.

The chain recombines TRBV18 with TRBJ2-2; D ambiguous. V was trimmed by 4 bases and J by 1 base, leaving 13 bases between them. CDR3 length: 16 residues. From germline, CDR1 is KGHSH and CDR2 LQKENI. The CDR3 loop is CASSLPDIGNTGELFF. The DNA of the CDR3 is TGTGCCAGCTCACTCCCCGACATAGGGAACACCGGGGAGCTGTTTTTT. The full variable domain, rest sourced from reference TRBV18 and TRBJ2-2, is NAGVMQNPRHLVRRRGQEARLRCSPMKGHSHVYWYRQLPEEGLKFMVYLQKENIIDESGMPKERFSAEFPKEGPSILRIQQVVRGDSAAYFCASSLPDIGNTGELFFGEGSRLTVL.

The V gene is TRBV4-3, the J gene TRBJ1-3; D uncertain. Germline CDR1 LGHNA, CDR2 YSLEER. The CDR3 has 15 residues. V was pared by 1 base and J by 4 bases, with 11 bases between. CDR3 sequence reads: CASSQGPDVGNTIYF. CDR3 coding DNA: TGCGCCAGCAGCCAAGGCCCAGATGTCGGAAACACCATATATTTT.

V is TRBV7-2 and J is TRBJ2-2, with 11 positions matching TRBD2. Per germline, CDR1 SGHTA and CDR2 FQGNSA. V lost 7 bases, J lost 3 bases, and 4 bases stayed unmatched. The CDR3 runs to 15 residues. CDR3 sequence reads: CASKGLAGYTGELFF. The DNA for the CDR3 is TGTGCCAGCAAAGGACTAGCGGGTTACACCGGGGAGCTGTTTTTT. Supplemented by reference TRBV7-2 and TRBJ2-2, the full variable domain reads GAGVSQSPSNKVTEKGKDVELRCDPISGHTALYWYRQSLGQGLEFLIYFQGNSAPDKSGLPSDRFSAERTGGSVSTLTIQRTQQEDSAVYLCASKGLAGYTGELFFGEGSRLTVL.

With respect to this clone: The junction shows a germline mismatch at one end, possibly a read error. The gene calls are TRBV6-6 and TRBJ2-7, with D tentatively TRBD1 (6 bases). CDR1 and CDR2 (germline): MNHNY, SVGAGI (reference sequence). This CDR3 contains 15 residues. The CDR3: CASSSRAGVSCEQYF. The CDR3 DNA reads TGTGCCAGCAGTTCCCGGGCAGGGGTTTCCTGCGAGCAGTACTTC.

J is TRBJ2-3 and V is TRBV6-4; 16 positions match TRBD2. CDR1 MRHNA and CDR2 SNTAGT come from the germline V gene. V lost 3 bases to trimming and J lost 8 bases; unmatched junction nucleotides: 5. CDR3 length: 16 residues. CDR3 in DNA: TGTGCCAGCAGTGAAGGGACTAGCGGGGGGGCCTCTACGCAGTATTTT. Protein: CASSEGTSGGASTQYF.

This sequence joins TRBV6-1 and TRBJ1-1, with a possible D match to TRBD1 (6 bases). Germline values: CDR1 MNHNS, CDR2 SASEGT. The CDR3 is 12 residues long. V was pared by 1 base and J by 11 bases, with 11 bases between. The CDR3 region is CASSEGGGLAFF. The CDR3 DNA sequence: TGTGCCAGCAGTGAAGGCGGGGGCCTGGCTTTCTTT.

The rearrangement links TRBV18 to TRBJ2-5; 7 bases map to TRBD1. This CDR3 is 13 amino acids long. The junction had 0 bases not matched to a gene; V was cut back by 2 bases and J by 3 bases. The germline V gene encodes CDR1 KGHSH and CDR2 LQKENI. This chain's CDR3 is CASSPGQEETQYF. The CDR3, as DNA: TGTGCCAGCTCACCAGGACAGGAAGAGACCCAGTACTTC.

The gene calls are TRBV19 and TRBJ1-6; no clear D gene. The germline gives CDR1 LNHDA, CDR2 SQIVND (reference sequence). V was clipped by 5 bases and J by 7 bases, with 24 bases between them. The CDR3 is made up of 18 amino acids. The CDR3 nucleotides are TGTGCCAGTAGTCCCGAACGGTTGACACGGCGCGCAAATTCACCCCTCCACTTT. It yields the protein CASSPERLTRRANSPLHF.

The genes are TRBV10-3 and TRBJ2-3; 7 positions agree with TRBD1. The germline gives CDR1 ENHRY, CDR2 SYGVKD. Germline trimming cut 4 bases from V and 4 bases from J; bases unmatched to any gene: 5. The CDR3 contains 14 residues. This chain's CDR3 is CAISAFTGADTQYF. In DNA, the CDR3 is TGTGCCATCAGTGCGTTTACAGGGGCAGATACGCAGTATTTT.

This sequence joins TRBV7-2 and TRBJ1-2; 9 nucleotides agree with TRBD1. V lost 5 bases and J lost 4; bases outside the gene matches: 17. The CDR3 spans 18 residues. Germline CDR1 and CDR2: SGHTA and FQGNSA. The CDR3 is CASSKRSKTGGDTYGYTF. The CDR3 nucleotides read TGTGCCAGCAGCAAGCGATCTAAAACAGGGGGCGACACCTATGGCTACACCTTC.

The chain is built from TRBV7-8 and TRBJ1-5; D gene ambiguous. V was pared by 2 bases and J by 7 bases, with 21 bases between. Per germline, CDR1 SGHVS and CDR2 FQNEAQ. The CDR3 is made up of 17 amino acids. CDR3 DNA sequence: TGTGCCAGCAGCTTAAATAGAGTCCCATTTTTTGGGCAGCCCCAGCATTTT. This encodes CASSLNRVPFFGQPQHF. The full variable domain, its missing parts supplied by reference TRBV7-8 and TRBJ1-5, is GAGVSQSPRYKVAKRGQDVALRCDPISGHVSLFWYQQALGQGPEFLTYFQNEAQLDKSGLPSDRFFAERPEGSVSTLKIQRTQQEDSAVYLCASSLNRVPFFGQPQHFGDGTRLSIL.

CDR3 region: CATSRDYQETQYF. For the CDR3, the DNA is TGTGCCACCAGCAGAGACTACCAAGAGACCCAGTACTTC. This sequence joins TRBV15 and TRBJ2-5; D not resolved. This CDR3 is built from 13 residues. The V end was cut by 0 bases, the J end by 0 bases, with 2 bases between. The germline CDR1 and CDR2 sequences are LNHNV and YYDKDF (reference sequence).

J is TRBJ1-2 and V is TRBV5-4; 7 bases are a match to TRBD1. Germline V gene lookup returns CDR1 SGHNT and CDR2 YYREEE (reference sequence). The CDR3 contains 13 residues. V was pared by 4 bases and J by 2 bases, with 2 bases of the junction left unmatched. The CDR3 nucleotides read TGTGCCAGCAGCCAACAGGGGAACTATGGCTACACCTTC. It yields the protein CASSQQGNYGYTF.

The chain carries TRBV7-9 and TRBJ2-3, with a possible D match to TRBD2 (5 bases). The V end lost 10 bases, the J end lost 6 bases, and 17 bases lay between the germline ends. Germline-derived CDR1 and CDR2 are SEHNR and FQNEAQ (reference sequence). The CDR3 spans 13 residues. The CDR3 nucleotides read TGTGCCACCGGACCCTCGAGGGCGGATACGCAGTATTTT. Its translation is CATGPSRADTQYF.

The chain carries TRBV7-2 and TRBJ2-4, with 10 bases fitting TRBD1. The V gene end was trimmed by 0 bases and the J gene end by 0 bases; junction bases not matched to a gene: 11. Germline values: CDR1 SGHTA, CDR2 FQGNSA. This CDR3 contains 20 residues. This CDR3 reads CASSLAAGDRGRIAKNIQYF. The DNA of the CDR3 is TGTGCCAGCAGCTTAGCCGCCGGGGACAGGGGACGGATAGCCAAAAACATTCAGTACTTC.

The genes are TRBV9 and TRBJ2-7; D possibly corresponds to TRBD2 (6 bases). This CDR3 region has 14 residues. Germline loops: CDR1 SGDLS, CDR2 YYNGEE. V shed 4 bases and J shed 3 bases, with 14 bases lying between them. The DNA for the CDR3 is TGTGCCAGCAGCCCCGGGACTTCTCTCTACGAGCAGTACTTC. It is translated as CASSPGTSLYEQYF.

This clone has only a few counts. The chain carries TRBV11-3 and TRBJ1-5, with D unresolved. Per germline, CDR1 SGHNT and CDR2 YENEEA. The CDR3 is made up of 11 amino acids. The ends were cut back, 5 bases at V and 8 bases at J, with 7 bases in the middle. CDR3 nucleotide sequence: TGTGCCAGCAGCAAAAATGAGCCCCAGCATTTT. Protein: CASSKNEPQHF.